The entry that follows covers one T cell receptor (beta chain) sequence. Its antigen is unknown. No base qualities exist here, and no much larger clone lies one base off it. The data were taken from a study of blood T cell repertoires in COVID-19 (dated by TCRdb to the early 2020s). Some background on the complete study: Samples from collaborators originated in the United States, Italy and Spain and spanned both the acute and convalescent phases of COVID-19. The repertoires were released in a freely available public database intended as a resource for research on the immune response to SARS-CoV-2. The sample metadata nearly always contained a de-identified subject ID, COVID-19 status, age in years and sex. The dataset comprised deeply sampled blood TCRbeta repertoires from subjects exposed to, actively infected with, or recovered from COVID-19. The material from the prospective study consisted of cDNA or gDNA derived from T cells, B-cell-depleted T cells, or PBMCs. Where available, HLA class I and class II types were obtained from metadata supplied by the sample provider rather than from assay-based typing. The samples were drawn from the first 160 participants of the ongoing ImmuneRACE study and from 950 to 1,500 subjects provided by 6 global collaborators.

From the cysteine up to the phenylalanine, the CDR3 has a length of 12 residues. This entry keeps only the CDR3 DNA: 36 bases, framed from base 1. CDR1 and CDR2 are drawn from the germline V gene: MNHEY, SVGAGI. In the prospective study, participants were about 18 to 95 years old, resided in under 30 geographic areas of the United States, and were enrolled through a virtual design. Cohort assignment in the prospective study relied on participant-reported clinical history from a screening survey and a study questionnaire. For ImmuneRACE Cohort 3, a participant was defined as recovered based on two consecutive negative NP/OP PCR tests, clearance by a healthcare professional, or resolution of symptoms. In the prospective study, whole blood, serum and a nasopharyngeal or oropharyngeal swab were collected from each participant by mobile phlebotomists. Over a roughly 2-month period, participants in the prospective study had the option of providing additional blood draws and questionnaires. Before DNA extraction, prospective study blood samples were shipped either frozen or at room temperature.

Study-wide findings and limitations: Clinical and demographic metadata were provided uncurated, with the amount varying by source and participant.

TCRbeta CDR3 regions were amplified from genomic DNA using the immunoSEQ Assay, a bias-controlled multiplex PCR. Processing in the source paper ran as follows. The number of nucleated cells in each sample was estimated by amplification of reference gene primers within the assay. To quantify the absolute abundance of each unique TCRbeta CDR3 rearrangement, sequence reads were collapsed and filtered. Productive Simpson clonality was computed per sample as the square root of Simpson's diversity index over productive rearrangements. TCRdb re-hosts the immuneACCESS table, in-frame sequences only. Its copies lack some clones; in the studies checked, an unresolved V gene accounts for under half of them, and the cause for the rest is not known. The DNA gave D and trimming, while V, J and clone size come from that table. This sample lists fewer than 400,000 clones; approximately 85% were detected once. 2.2% of the sample belongs to the ten largest clones.

This TCR was sampled from a man aged 25-45 years who had recovered from COVID-19. The chain couples TRBV6-5 to TRBJ1-2; a tentative D call is TRBD1 (6 bases match). Sequencing was done on a sample of PBMCs or T cells enriched from blood (not recorded which). CDR3 loop: CTAGAGSYGYTF. The nucleotide sequence reads as follows: TGTACTGCGGGGGCAGGATCTTATGGCTACACCTTC.